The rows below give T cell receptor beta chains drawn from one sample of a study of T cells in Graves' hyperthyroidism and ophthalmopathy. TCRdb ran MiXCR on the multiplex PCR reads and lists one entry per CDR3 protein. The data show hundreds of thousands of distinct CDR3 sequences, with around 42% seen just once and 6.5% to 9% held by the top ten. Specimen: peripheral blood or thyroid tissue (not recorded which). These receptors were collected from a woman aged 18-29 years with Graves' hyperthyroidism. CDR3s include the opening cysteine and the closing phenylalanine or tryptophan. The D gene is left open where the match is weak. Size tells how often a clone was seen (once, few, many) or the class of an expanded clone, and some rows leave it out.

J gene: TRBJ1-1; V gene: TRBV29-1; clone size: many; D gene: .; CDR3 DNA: TGCAGCGTTCTAGAGTTAACGAACACTGAAGCTTTCTTT; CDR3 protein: CSVLELTNTEAFF
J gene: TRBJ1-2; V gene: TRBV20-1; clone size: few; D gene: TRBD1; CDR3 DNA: TGCAGTGCTAGGAGCGGGGGACAGGGGGCGCCTAGCTATGGCTACACCTTC; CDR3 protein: CSARSGGQGAPSYGYTF
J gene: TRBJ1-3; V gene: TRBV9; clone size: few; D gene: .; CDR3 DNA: TGTGCCAGCAGCCCACCGGAGACAGGCGGAAACACCATATATTTT; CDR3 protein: CASSPPETGGNTIYF
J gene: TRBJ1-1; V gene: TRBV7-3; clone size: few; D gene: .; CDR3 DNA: TGTGCCAGCACGCAAGGCCGGGTAGACACTGAAGCTTTCTTT; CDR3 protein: CASTQGRVDTEAFF
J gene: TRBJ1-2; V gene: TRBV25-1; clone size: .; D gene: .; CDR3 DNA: TGTGCCAGCAGTGCTAGAGAGGCAGCCTCTAACTATGGCTACACCTTC; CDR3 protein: CASSAREAASNYGYTF
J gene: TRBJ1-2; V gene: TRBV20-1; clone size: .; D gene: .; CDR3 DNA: TGCAGTGCAGGAGGCGGAATGAACTATGGCTACACCTTC; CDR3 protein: CSAGGGMNYGYTF
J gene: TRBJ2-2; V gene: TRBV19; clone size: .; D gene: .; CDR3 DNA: TGTGCCAGTACGGCGGGGCATTGGGAGCTGTTTTTT; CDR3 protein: CASTAGHWELFF
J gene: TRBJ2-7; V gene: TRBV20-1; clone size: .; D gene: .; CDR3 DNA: TGCAGTCTTGAGGGTCGTCGCTCCTACGAGCAGTACTTC; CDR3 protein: CSLEGRRSYEQYF
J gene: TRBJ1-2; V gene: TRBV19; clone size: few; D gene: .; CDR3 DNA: TGTGCCAGTAGAGGTGGGACGTCAGACGGCTACACCTTC; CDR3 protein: CASRGGTSDGYTF
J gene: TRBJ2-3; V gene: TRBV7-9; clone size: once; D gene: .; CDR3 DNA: TGTGCCAGCAGCCAGAGGGGGAAGGAAGATACGCAGTATTTT; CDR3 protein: CASSQRGKEDTQYF
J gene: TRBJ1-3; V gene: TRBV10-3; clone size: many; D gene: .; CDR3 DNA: TGTGCCATCAGTGACAGGAGCTCTGGAAACACCATATATTTT; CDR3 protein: CAISDRSSGNTIYF
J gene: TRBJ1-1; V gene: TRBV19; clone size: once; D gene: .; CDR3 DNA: TGTGCCAGTAGTATTCAAGATTCTGAAGCTTTCTTT; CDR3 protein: CASSIQDSEAFF
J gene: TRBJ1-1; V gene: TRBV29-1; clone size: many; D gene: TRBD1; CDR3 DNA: TGCAGCGCCGCGACAGGGCGGGACACTGAAGCTTTCTTT; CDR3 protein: CSAATGRDTEAFF
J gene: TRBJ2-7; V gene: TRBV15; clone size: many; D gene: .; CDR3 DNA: TGTGCCACCAGCCTCAAGCGGGCAGGGTACGAGCAGTACTTC; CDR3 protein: CATSLKRAGYEQYF
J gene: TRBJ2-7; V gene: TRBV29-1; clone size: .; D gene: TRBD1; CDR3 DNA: TGCAGCGTTGATGGGACAGGGGGCAACGAGCAGTACTTC; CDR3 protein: CSVDGTGGNEQYF
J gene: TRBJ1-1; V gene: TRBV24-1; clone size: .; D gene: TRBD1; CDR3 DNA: TGTGCCGTATTACAGGGGGCTGAAGCTTTCTTT; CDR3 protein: CAVLQGAEAFF
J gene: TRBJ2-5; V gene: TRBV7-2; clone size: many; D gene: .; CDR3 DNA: TGTGCCAGCAGCTTCCCCACCTGGACGGGACTTGAAGAGACCCAGTACTTC; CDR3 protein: CASSFPTWTGLEETQYF
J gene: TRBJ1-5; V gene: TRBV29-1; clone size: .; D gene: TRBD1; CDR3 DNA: TGCAGCGCCTGGGACCAGGGGGGGCAGCCCCAGCATTTT; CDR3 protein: CSAWDQGGQPQHF
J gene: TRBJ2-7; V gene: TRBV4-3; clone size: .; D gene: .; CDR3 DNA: TGCGCCAGCAGCCAAGAATCGGGGCGTTTGGGCTACGAGCAGTACTTC; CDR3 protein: CASSQESGRLGYEQYF
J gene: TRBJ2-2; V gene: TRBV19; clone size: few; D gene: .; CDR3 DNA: TGTGCCTGGATGGGCGGGGAGCTGTTTTTT; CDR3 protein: CAWMGGELFF
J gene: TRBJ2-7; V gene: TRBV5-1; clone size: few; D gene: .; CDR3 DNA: TGCGCCAGCAGCTTGTATTCAGGAATAATGACCTACGAGCAGTACTTC; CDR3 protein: CASSLYSGIMTYEQYF
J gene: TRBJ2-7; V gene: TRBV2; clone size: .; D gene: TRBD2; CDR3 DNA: TGTGCCAGCAGTGAATGGAATAGCGGGACGTCCTACGAGCAGTACTTC; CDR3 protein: CASSEWNSGTSYEQYF
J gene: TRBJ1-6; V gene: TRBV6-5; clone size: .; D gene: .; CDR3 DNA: TGTGCCAGCAGTTCCGAAAATGCAGGGATTAATTCACCCCTCCACTTT; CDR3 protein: CASSSENAGINSPLHF
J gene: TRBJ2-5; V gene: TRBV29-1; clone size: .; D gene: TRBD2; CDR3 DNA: TGCAGCGTTGAAGACCATCTAGCGGGAGAGACCCAGTACTTC; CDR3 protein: CSVEDHLAGETQYF
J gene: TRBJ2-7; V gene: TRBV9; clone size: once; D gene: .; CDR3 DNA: TGTACCAGCAGCCTAACGGGAGACCAGTACTTC; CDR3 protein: CTSSLTGDQYF